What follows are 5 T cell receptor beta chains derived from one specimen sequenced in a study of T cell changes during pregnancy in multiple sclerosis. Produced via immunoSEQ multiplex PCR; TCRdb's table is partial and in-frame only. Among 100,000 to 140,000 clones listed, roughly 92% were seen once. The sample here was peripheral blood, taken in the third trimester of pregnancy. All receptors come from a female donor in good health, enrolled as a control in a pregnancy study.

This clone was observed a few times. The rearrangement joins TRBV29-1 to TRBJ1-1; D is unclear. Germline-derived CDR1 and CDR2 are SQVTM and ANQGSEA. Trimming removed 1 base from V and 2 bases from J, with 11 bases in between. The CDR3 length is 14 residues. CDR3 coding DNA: TGCAGCGTTGAAGTTGGGCCAGGAAACACTGAAGCTTTCTTT. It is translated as CSVEVGPGNTEAFF.

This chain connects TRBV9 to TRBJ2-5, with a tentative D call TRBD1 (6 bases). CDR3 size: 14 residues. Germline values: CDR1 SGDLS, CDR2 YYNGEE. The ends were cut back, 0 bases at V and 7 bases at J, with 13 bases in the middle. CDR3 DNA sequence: TGTGCCAGCAGCGTAGGGAACACAGGGTTGACCCAGTACTTC. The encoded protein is CASSVGNTGLTQYF.

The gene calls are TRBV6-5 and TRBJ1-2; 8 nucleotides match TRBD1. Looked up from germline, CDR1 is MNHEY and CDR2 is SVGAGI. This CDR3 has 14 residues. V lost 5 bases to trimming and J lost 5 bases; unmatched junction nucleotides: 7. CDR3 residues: CASSRDRLRYGYTF. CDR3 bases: TGTGCCAGCAGTCGGGACAGGCTCAGATATGGCTACACCTTC.

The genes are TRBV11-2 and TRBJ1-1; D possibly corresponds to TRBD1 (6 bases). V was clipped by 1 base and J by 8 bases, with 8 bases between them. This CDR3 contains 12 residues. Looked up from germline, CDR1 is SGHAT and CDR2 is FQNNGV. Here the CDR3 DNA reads TGTGCCAGCAGCTTAGGAACAGGGGAAGCTTTCTTT. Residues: CASSLGTGEAFF.

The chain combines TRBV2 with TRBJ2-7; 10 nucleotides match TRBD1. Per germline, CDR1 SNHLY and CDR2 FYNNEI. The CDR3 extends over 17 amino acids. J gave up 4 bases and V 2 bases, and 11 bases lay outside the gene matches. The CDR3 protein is CASSEKYPGQGRYEQYF. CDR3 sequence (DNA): TGTGCCAGCAGTGAAAAATATCCGGGACAGGGGAGGTACGAGCAGTACTTC.